The 20 T cell receptor beta chains in this list originate from one sample, sequenced in a study of OX40 agonist ivuxolimab in advanced cancers. The repertoire was sequenced with immunoSEQ multiplex PCR; TCRdb's copy has only in-frame clones and lacks some. The data hold roughly 53,000 clones, with approximately 86% observed a single time. The material was CD4+ or CD8+ T cells sorted from blood, obtained in a trial of the OX40 agonist ivuxolimab. The receptor set was obtained from an adult with an advanced solid tumor such as melanoma, head and neck, liver or kidney cancer.

The gene calls are TRBV5-1 and TRBJ2-1, with TRBD2 matching 8 bases. The CDR3 totals 15 residues. CDR1 and CDR2 (germline): SGHRS, YFSETQ. The V and J ends lost 6 bases and 10 bases, in that order; junction bases with no gene match: 15. The CDR3: CASTYGGTRQGEQFF. The CDR3 coding sequence is TGCGCCAGCACCTACGGTGGGACTAGGCAGGGGGAGCAGTTCTTC.

This chain connects TRBV5-5 to TRBJ2-1; TRBD1 is a possible D gene (6 bases). The CDR3 length is 15 residues. Per the germline V gene, CDR1 is SGHKS and CDR2 is YYEKEE (reference sequence). V gave up 4 bases and J gave up 3 bases, with 14 bases separating them. The CDR3 protein is CASSDRRDNYNEQFF. Here the CDR3 DNA reads TGTGCCAGCAGCGATCGCCGGGACAACTACAATGAGCAGTTCTTC.

V is TRBV28 and J is TRBJ2-5; perhaps TRBD1 as D (5 bases). The J call could be wrong; TRBJ2-7 is a better fit for the DNA end. This CDR3 has 15 amino acids. Germline assignment: CDR1 MDHEN and CDR2 SYDVKM. The CDR3 DNA is TGTGCCAGCAGACCCCCGACAGTGTACGGAAACGAGCAGTACTTC. Translation: CASRPPTVYGNEQYF.

The chain joins TRBV7-2 to TRBJ1-1, with a weak D call TRBD1 (6 bases). Trimming removed 5 bases at V and 4 bases at J, with 14 bases between. The CDR3 is 14 residues long. CDR1 and CDR2 from the germline V gene are SGHTA and FQGNSA. DNA for the CDR3: TGTGCCAGCAGCCAGAACAGGGTAAGCACTGAAGCTTTCTTT. This translates into CASSQNRVSTEAFF.

The rearrangement links TRBV7-8 to TRBJ2-7, with TRBD2 as a possible D gene (7 bases). Germline V CDR1 and CDR2: SGHVS, FQNEAQ. The CDR3 loop spans 14 amino acids. V was shortened by 5 bases and J by 3 bases, with 14 bases between the two germline ends. CDR3 DNA sequence: TGTGCCAGCAGCCCGGGGGGCAGAATCTACGAGCAGTACTTC. Its protein product is CASSPGGRIYEQYF.

The chain is built from TRBV4-2 and TRBJ2-1; D may be TRBD1 or TRBD2 (7 bases each). The germline V gene encodes CDR1 LGHNA and CDR2 YNFKEQ. The CDR3 loop spans 15 amino acids. Trimming took off 0 bases at V and 9 bases at J, with 15 bases between the two ends. The CDR3 coding sequence is TGTGCCAGCAGCCAAGATCACGGCAGGGGGGGTGAGCAGTTCTTC. This sequence encodes CASSQDHGRGGEQFF.

V is TRBV11-3 and J is TRBJ1-2; a possible D gene is TRBD1 (5 bases). The CDR3 is 14 amino acids. Trimming left V 2 bases short and J 2 bases short, with 9 bases between. CDR1 is SGHNT, CDR2 YENEEA, per germline. The CDR3 loop reads CASSLTWGNYGYTF. The CDR3 bases are TGTGCCAGCAGCTTAACCTGGGGGAACTATGGCTACACCTTC.

The chain joins TRBV25-1 to TRBJ2-2; maybe TRBD1 (5 bases). Germline loops: CDR1 MGHDK, CDR2 SYGVNS. Between the trimmed V and J ends, which lost 0 bases and 5 bases, there was a span of 13 bases. The CDR3 totals 16 residues. CDR3 nucleotides: TGTGCCAGCAGTGAATACGGCAGGGTGAGGACCGGGGAGCTGTTTTTT. This sequence encodes CASSEYGRVRTGELFF.

The sample holds one count of this clone. The chain carries TRBV30 and TRBJ1-2; D gene unclear. Germline V CDR1 and CDR2: GTSNPN, SVGIG (reference sequence). Trimming shortened V by 2 bases and J by 2 bases, and 6 bases separated the two germline ends. CDR3 length: 12 amino acids. CDR3 sequence reads: CAWSWGNYGYTF. In DNA form, the CDR3 reads TGTGCCTGGAGTTGGGGAAACTATGGCTACACCTTC.

The chain is built from TRBV6-5 and TRBJ2-3, with 8 bases that match TRBD2. The V gene's germline CDR1 is MNHEY and CDR2 SVGAGI. Trimming cost V 5 bases and J 4 bases; bases outside gene matches: 2. The CDR3 has 13 residues. This CDR3 is CASSPLAADTQYF. CDR3 in DNA: TGTGCCAGCAGTCCACTAGCGGCAGATACGCAGTATTTT.

The J gene is TRBJ1-5, the V gene TRBV9; maybe TRBD1 (5 bases). This CDR3 contains 15 residues. Germline V gives CDR1 SGDLS, CDR2 YYNGEE. The V end lost 0 bases, the J end lost 3 bases, and 10 bases lay between the germline ends. CDR3 in amino acids: CASSVGAGNNQPQHF. The CDR3 nucleotides are TGTGCCAGCAGCGTAGGGGCAGGGAACAATCAGCCCCAGCATTTT.

The genes are TRBV10-3 and TRBJ1-3; D gene ambiguous. Trimming cost V 2 bases and J 0 bases, with 8 bases left between them. The CDR3 length is 15 residues. Germline V gene sequence: CDR1 ENHRY, CDR2 SYGVKD. The CDR3 coding sequence is TGTGCCATCAGTGAGCCGGGAATCTCTGGAAACACCATATATTTT. Protein: CAISEPGISGNTIYF.

The chain recombines TRBV5-1 with TRBJ2-5; 14 bases are shared with TRBD2. J gave up 5 bases and V 3 bases, and 9 bases lay outside the gene matches. The CDR3 is made up of 17 amino acids. The V gene's germline CDR1 is SGHRS and CDR2 YFSETQ. CDR3 protein: CASSSSGLAGGGETQYF. DNA of the CDR3: TGCGCCAGCAGCTCTTCCGGACTAGCGGGAGGTGGGGAGACCCAGTACTTC.

The V gene is TRBV27, the J gene TRBJ1-1; 7 nucleotides agree with TRBD1. The CDR3 is made up of 14 amino acids. V dropped 7 bases and J dropped 0; count of bases not matched to a gene: 5. Germline V CDR1 and CDR2: MNHEY, SMNVEV (reference sequence). CDR3 in DNA: TGTGCCAGCACCAACAGGGGAATGAACACTGAAGCTTTCTTT. Its translation is CASTNRGMNTEAFF.

This clone was recorded only once. Germline and junction disagree at one end, which may indicate a read error. The V and J genes are TRBV29-1 and TRBJ1-1; a possible D gene is TRBD1 (5 bases). The CDR3 has 8 residues. Germline V lookup: CDR1 SQVTM, CDR2 ANQGSEA. The CDR3 DNA is TGCAGCGTTGAACGGGGGGGATTT. Translating it yields CSVERGGF.

This clone was observed a handful of times. The V gene is TRBV18, the J gene TRBJ1-5; a weak D match, TRBD1 (5 bases). From germline, CDR1 is KGHSH and CDR2 LQKENI. This CDR3 has 13 residues. V dropped 8 bases and J dropped 7 bases, with 15 bases sitting between them. CDR3 DNA sequence: TGTGCCAGCCGACTGGGGGAGGAACAGCCCCAGCATTTT. It codes for CASRLGEEQPQHF.

CDR3 loop: CASSPRQFATNEKLFF. For the CDR3, the DNA is TGTGCCAGCTCACCACGGCAATTTGCAACTAATGAAAAACTGTTTTTT. The gene calls are TRBV18 and TRBJ1-4; unclear D gene. Trimming stripped 1 base from V and 0 bases from J, with 9 bases between. There are 16 residues in the CDR3. The germline CDR1 and CDR2 sequences are KGHSH and LQKENI.

The CDR3 here is CASSEALQGAVGQYF. CDR3 bases: TGTGCCAGCAGTGAAGCGCTTCAGGGGGCAGTAGGGCAGTACTTC. The V and J genes are TRBV6-1 and TRBJ2-7; 8 positions agree with TRBD1. Germline V lookup: CDR1 MNHNS, CDR2 SASEGT. The V and J ends lost 0 bases and 9 bases, in that order; junction bases with no gene match: 10. The CDR3 loop spans 15 amino acids.

This chain connects TRBV5-5 to TRBJ2-2; the match to TRBD2 covers 10 bases. Germline CDR1 reads SGHKS; CDR2 reads YYEKEE (reference sequence). J was trimmed by 5 bases and V by 2 bases; bases with no gene match: 6. The CDR3 is 16 residues long. The CDR3, as DNA: TGTGCCAGCAGCTTCCTAGCGGGAGTTCAGACCGGGGAGCTGTTTTTT. Its protein product is CASSFLAGVQTGELFF. The full variable domain, in which reference TRBV5-5 and TRBJ2-2 provide the parts outside the CDR3, is DAGVTQSPTHLIKTRGQQVTLRCSPISGHKSVSWYQQVLGQGPQFIFQYYEKEERGRGNFPDRFSARQFPNYSSELNVNALLLGDSALYLCASSFLAGVQTGELFFGEGSRLTVL.

The chain joins TRBV7-2 to TRBJ2-3; 10 nucleotides align to TRBD1. This CDR3 has 14 amino acids. Germline CDR1 and CDR2: SGHTA and FQGNSA. J was trimmed by 4 bases and V by 4 bases; bases with no gene match: 2. Here the CDR3 reads CASSSGQGADTQYF. The CDR3 DNA reads as TGTGCCAGCAGCTCTGGACAGGGGGCAGATACGCAGTATTTT.